The present TCR beta chain was sequenced within a study of B cell selection in AIRE deficiency. Broader study findings: Patient Tconv cells held 25% to 35% of Treg sequences shared by healthy donors. Healthy donors alone shared roughly 32% of 3,500 to 4,500 Treg sequences; patients alone roughly 10%. CDR3s were shorter in shared Treg sequences, reflecting few non-templated nucleotide insertions.

The CDR3 is made up of 13 amino acids. The germline gives CDR1 SGDLS, CDR2 YYNGEE. V shed 2 bases, J shed 8 bases, and the junction held 3 bases outside the gene matches. Regulatory T cells were sorted as CD4+CD25hiCD127low/negative. Notes on this clone: Its target is not known.

Using immunoSEQ multiplex PCR, the repertoire was profiled, and TCRdb retains in-frame clones only, with some absent. The sample contains tens of thousands of clones, about 95% of which appear only once. The rearrangement uses TRBV9 and TRBJ2-2; 7 bases align to TRBD2. The sequence came from a human donor with AIRE deficiency. Sequencing was carried out using Tregs sorted from PBMCs. The CDR3 sequence is CASSVRGMGELFF. The DNA for the CDR3 is TGTGCCAGCAGCGTGCGGGGGATGGGGGAGCTGTTTTTT. The full variable domain, rest sourced from reference TRBV9 and TRBJ2-2, is DSGVTQTPKHLITATGQRVTLRCSPRSGDLSVYWYQQSLDQGLQFLIQYYNGEERAKGNILERFSAQQFPDLHSELNLSSLELGDSALYFCASSVRGMGELFFGEGSRLTVL.